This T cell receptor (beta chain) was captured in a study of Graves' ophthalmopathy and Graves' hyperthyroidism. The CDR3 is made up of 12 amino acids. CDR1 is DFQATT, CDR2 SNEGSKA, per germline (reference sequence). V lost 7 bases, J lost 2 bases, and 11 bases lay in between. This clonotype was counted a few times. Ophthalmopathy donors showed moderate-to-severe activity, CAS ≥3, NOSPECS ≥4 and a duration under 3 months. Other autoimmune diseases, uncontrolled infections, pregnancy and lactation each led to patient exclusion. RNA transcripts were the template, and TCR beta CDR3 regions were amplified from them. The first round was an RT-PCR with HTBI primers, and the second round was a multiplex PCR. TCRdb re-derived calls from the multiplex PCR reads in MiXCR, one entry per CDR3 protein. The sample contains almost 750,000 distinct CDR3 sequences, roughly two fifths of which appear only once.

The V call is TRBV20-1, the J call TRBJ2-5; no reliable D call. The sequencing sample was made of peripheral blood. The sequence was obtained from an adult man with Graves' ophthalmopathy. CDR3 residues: CSVASLQETQYF. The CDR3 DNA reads TGCAGTGTTGCTTCTCTACAAGAGACCCAGTACTTC.